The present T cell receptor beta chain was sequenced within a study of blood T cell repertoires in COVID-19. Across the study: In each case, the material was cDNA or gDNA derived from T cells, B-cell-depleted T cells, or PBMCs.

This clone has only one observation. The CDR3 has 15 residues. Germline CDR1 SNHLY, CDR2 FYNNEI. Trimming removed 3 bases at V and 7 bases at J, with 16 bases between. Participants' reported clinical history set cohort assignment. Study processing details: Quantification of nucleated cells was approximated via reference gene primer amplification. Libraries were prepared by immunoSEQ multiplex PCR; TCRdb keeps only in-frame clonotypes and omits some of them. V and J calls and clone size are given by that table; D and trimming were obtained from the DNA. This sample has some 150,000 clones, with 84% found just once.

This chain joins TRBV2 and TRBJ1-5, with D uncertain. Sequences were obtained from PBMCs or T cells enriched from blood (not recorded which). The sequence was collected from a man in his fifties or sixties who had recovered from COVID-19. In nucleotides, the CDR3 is TGTGCCAGCAGTGATGCAGTAGCCTCTGAGCAGCCCCAGCATTTT. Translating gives CASSDAVASEQPQHF.